This entry lists 8 T cell receptor beta chains sequenced from one sample in a study of beta chain features in type 1 diabetes (dated by TCRdb to 2017 to 2018). The library was obtained by the immunoSEQ multiplex PCR assay. All of the isolated RNA was reverse transcribed with the High Capacity cDNA Reverse Transcription Kit, so expressed TCRB transcripts were sequenced. The clones in this table, taken by TCRdb from immuneACCESS, are in-frame only. Not every clone is retained; where verified, under half of the shortfall comes from an unresolved V gene, and the cause of the rest is unknown. The sample has a few hundred thousand clones on record, roughly 9.6% of them singletons. Approximately 0.03% of the sample rests with the top ten. The sample consisted of naive CD4+ T cells from blood. In the paper's terms, the cell subset or site label means: true naive CD4+ T cells. These receptors were obtained from a young woman in good health.

This clone was seen a handful of times. V is TRBV2 and J is TRBJ1-1, with TRBD1 matching 7 bases. CDR1 SNHLY and CDR2 FYNNEI come from the germline V gene. The CDR3 loop spans 17 amino acids. J gave up 0 bases and V 1 base, and 8 bases lay outside the gene matches. CDR3 DNA: TGTGCCAGCAGTGAAGGGTTGACAGGGCTTGTGAACACTGAAGCTTTCTTT. It codes for CASSEGLTGLVNTEAFF.

This chain joins TRBV4-2 and TRBJ2-7, with D possibly matching TRBD1 (6 bases). Germline-derived CDR1 and CDR2 are LGHNA and YNFKEQ. V lost 3 bases and J lost 6, with 15 bases in between. The CDR3 extends over 14 amino acids. CDR3 in amino acids: CASSQGTTLGEQYF. The CDR3 DNA is TGTGCCAGCAGCCAGGGGACAACACTCGGCGAGCAGTACTTC.

This clone was recorded once. The chain combines TRBV30 with TRBJ1-4, with 7 positions matching TRBD1. Trimming at V came to 5 bases and at J to 4 bases, leaving 10 bases not matched to a gene. CDR3 length equals 15 residues. Germline lookup yields CDR1 GTSNPN and CDR2 SVGIG (reference sequence). CDR3 amino acids: CAWRAKGQINEKLFF. CDR3 sequence (DNA): TGTGCCTGGCGCGCTAAGGGACAGATTAATGAAAAACTGTTTTTT.

The rearrangement joins TRBV13 to TRBJ2-1, with 9 bases matching TRBD1. The V and J ends lost 5 bases and 7 bases, in that order; junction bases with no gene match: 12. Per the germline V gene, CDR1 is PRHDT and CDR2 is FYEKMQ (reference sequence). CDR3 length equals 16 residues. As DNA, the CDR3 is TGTGCCAGCAGCACAAGTCCGGGACAGGGTCGTAATGAGCAGTTCTTC. Protein sequence: CASSTSPGQGRNEQFF.

This clone came up a few times. The chain's CDR3 is CASSLAGGHEQFF. CDR3 DNA sequence: TGCGCCAGCAGCTTGGCCGGGGGGCATGAGCAGTTCTTC. The chain employs TRBV5-1 and TRBJ2-1, with D possibly matching TRBD2 (7 bases). V was shortened by 0 bases and J by 8 bases, with 9 bases between the two germline ends. Germline-derived CDR1 and CDR2 are SGHRS and YFSETQ. The CDR3 spans 13 residues.

This clone appeared a few times. The chain has TRBV4-2 and TRBJ1-1; D is undetermined. From germline, CDR1 is LGHNA and CDR2 YNFKEQ. This CDR3 is 14 amino acids long. V lost 1 base and J lost 1, with 7 bases in between. The CDR3 is CASSQVDWNTEAFF. As DNA, the CDR3 is TGTGCCAGCAGCCAAGTAGACTGGAACACTGAAGCTTTCTTT.

The chain has TRBV7-9 and TRBJ1-1; D might be TRBD1 (5 bases). Per the germline V gene, CDR1 is SEHNR and CDR2 is FQNEAQ (reference sequence). The V end was cut by 0 bases, the J end by 10 bases, with 12 bases between. This CDR3 contains 13 residues. The CDR3 region is CASSLAVGGSAFF. The CDR3, as DNA: TGTGCCAGCAGCTTAGCGGTGGGGGGATCAGCTTTCTTT.

The chain recombines TRBV6-1 with TRBJ1-2; D is unresolved. CDR3 length: 12 residues. From germline, CDR1 is MNHNS and CDR2 SASEGT. Trimming left V 4 bases short and J 5 bases short, with 8 bases between. The DNA for the CDR3 is TGTGCCAGCAGTGCGCCAGGATATGGCTACACCTTC. It is translated as CASSAPGYGYTF.